This T cell receptor beta chain was obtained from a study of T cells in Graves' hyperthyroidism and ophthalmopathy. Trimming shortened V by 3 bases and J by 5 bases, and 13 bases separated the two germline ends. The CDR3 has 13 residues. The germline CDR1 and CDR2 sequences are SQVTM and ANQGSEA. Amplification of TCR beta CDR3 regions was performed using RNA transcripts as template. When the TCR CDR3 underwent first-round RT-PCR, the HTBI primer set was used. Via MiXCR, TCRdb re-called the multiplex PCR reads, giving one row per CDR3 protein. This sample carries hundreds of thousands of distinct CDR3 sequences, roughly 46% of them seen once, and the ten largest clones take 8.2%.

The V call is TRBV29-1, the J call TRBJ2-5, with D possibly being TRBD1 (6 bases). The TCR comes from a woman under 30 with Graves' hyperthyroidism. The specimen was peripheral blood or thyroid tissue (not recorded which). This CDR3 is CSVDWGLGETQYF. The CDR3 DNA is TGCAGCGTTGACTGGGGGCTAGGCGAGACCCAGTACTTC.